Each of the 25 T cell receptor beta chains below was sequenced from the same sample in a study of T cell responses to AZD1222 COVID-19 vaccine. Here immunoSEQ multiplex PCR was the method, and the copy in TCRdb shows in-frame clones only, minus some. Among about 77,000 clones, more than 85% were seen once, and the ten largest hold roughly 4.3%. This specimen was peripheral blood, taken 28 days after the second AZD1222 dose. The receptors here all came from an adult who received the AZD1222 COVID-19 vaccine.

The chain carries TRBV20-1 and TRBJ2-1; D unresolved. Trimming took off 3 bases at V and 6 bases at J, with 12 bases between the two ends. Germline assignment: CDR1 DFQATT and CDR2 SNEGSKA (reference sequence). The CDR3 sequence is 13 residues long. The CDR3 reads CSASNPGGNEQFF. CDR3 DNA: TGCAGTGCTAGTAATCCAGGTGGCAATGAGCAGTTCTTC.

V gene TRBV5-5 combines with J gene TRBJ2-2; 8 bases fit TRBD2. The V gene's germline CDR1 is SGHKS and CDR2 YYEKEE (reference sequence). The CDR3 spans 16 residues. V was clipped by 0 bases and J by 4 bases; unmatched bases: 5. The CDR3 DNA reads TGTGCCAGCAGCTTGGGTGGACTAGCTCGCACCGGGGAGCTGTTTTTT. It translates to CASSLGGLARTGELFF.

CDR3 protein: CASSQDWGGDTQYF. The CDR3, as DNA: TGTGCCAGCAGCCAAGACTGGGGGGGAGATACGCAGTATTTT. This chain joins TRBV14 and TRBJ2-3, with TRBD2 matching 7 bases. The CDR3 loop spans 14 amino acids. After removal of 0 bases from V and 5 bases from J, the junction contained 2 bases not matched to a gene. Germline CDR1 and CDR2: SGHDN and FVKESK.

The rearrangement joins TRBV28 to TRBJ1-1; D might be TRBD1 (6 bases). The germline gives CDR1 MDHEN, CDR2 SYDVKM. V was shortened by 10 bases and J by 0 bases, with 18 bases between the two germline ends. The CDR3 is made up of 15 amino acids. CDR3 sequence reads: CATLGGGFLNTEAFF. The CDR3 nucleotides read TGTGCCACCCTGGGGGGGGGCTTTTTGAACACTGAAGCTTTCTTT.

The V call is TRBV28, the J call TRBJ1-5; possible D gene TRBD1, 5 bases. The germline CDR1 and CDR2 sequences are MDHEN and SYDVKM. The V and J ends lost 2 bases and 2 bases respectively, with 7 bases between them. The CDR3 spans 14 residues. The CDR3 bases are TGTGCCAGCAGTTTACAGGGTGGCAATCAGCCCCAGCATTTT. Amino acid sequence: CASSLQGGNQPQHF.

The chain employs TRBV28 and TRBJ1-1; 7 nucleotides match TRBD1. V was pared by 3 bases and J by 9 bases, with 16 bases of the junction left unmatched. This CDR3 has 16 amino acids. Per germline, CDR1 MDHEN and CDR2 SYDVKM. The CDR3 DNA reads TGTGCCAGCAGTTTTAACGACAGGGCATACACCAACCAAGCTTTCTTT. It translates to CASSFNDRAYTNQAFF.

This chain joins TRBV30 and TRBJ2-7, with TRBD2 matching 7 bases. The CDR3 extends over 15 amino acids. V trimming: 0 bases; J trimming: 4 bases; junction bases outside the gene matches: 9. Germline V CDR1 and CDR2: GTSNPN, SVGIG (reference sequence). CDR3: CAWSVRSSGPYEQYF. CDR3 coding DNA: TGTGCCTGGAGTGTACGGTCTAGCGGCCCATACGAGCAGTACTTC.

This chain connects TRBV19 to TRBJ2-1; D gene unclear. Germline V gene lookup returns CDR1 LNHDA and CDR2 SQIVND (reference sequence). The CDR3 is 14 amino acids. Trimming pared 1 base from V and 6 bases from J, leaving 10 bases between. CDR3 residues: CASSIGFMGNEQFF. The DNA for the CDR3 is TGTGCCAGTAGTATAGGGTTCATGGGCAATGAGCAGTTCTTC.

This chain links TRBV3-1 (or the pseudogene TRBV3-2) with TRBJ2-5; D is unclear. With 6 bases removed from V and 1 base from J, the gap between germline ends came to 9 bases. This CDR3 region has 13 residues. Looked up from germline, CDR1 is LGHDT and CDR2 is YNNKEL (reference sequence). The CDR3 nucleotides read TGTGCCAGCAGTCACAGCCGCCAAGAGACCCAGTACTTC. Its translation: CASSHSRQETQYF.

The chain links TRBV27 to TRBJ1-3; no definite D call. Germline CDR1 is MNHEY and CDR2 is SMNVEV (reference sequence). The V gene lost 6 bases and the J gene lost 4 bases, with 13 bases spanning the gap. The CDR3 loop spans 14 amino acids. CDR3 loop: CASRELGIGNTIYF. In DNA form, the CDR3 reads TGTGCCAGCAGGGAACTTGGGATCGGAAACACCATATATTTT.

CDR3 in amino acids: CASSVGGRAPEQYF. CDR3 DNA sequence: TGTGCCAGCAGCGTAGGAGGCCGAGCCCCCGAGCAGTACTTC. The genes are TRBV9 and TRBJ2-7; D is unresolved. Trimming pared 0 bases from V and 6 bases from J, leaving 13 bases between. The CDR3 length is 14 residues. Germline V CDR1 and CDR2: SGDLS, YYNGEE.

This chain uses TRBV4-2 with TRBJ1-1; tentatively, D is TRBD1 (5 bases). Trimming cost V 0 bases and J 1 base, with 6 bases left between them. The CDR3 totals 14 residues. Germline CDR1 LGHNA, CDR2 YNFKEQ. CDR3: CASSQEQENTEAFF. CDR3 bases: TGTGCCAGCAGCCAAGAACAGGAGAACACTGAAGCTTTCTTT.

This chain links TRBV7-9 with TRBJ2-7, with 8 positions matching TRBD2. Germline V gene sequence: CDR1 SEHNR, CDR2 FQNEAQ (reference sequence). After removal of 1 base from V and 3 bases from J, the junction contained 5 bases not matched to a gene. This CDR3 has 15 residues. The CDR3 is CASSLVSAGGYEQYF. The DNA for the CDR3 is TGTGCCAGCAGCTTAGTTTCTGCGGGAGGCTACGAGCAGTACTTC.

In DNA form, the CDR3 reads TGTGCCAGCAGCCAAGGCCAGGCCACTAACTATGGCTACACCTTC. This gives the protein CASSQGQATNYGYTF. The chain combines TRBV4-2 with TRBJ1-2; D remains ambiguous. This CDR3 spans 15 amino acids. V was shortened by 1 base and J by 0 bases, with 9 bases between the two germline ends. Germline V lookup: CDR1 LGHNA, CDR2 YNFKEQ.

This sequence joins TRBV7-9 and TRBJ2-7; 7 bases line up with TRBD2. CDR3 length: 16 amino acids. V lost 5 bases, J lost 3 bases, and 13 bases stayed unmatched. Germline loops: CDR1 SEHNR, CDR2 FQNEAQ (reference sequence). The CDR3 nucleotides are TGTGCCAGCAGCCCGTCGGGGGGAAACCAGGTCTACGAGCAGTACTTC. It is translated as CASSPSGGNQVYEQYF.

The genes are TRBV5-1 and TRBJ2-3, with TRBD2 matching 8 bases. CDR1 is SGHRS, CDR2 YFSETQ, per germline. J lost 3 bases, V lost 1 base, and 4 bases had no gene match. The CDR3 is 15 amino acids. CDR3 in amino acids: CASSLSASGTDTQYF. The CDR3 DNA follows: TGCGCCAGCAGCTTGTCGGCTAGCGGGACAGATACGCAGTATTTT. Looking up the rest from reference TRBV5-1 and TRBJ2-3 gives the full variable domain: KAGVTQTPRYLIKTRGQQVTLSCSPISGHRSVSWYQQTPGQGLQFLFEYFSETQRNKGNFPGRFSGRQFSNSRSEMNVSTLELGDSALYLCASSLSASGTDTQYFGPGTRLTVL.

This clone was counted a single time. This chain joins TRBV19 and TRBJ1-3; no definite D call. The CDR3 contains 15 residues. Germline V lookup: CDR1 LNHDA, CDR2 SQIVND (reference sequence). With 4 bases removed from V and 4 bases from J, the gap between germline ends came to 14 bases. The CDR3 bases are TGTGCCAGTAGTACCACAGAATTTGCCGGAAACACCATATATTTT. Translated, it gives CASSTTEFAGNTIYF.

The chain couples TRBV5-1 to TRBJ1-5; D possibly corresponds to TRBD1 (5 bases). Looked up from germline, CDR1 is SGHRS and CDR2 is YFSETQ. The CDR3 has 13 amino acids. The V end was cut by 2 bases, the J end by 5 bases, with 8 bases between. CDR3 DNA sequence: TGCGCCAGCAGCTTCGGGGACGATCAGCCCCAGCATTTT. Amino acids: CASSFGDDQPQHF.

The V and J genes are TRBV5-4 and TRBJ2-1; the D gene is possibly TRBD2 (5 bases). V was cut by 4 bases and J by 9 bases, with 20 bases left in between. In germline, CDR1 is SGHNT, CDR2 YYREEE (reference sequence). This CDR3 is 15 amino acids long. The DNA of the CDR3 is TGTGCCAGCAGCGAAAAACTAGGATCCTGGACTGAGCAGTTCTTC. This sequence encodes CASSEKLGSWTEQFF.

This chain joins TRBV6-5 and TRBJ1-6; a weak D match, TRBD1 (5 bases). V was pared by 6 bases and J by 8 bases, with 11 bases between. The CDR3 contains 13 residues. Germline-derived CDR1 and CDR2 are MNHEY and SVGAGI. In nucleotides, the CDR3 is TGTGCCAGCAGGCGGGGCGCGGATTCACCCCTCCACTTT. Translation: CASRRGADSPLHF.

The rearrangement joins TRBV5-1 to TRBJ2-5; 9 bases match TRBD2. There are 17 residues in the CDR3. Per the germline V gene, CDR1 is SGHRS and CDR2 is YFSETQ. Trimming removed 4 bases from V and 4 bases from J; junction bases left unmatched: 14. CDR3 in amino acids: CASSPGSAGGPSETQYF. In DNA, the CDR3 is TGCGCCAGCAGCCCCGGTTCGGCGGGAGGGCCCTCAGAGACCCAGTACTTC.

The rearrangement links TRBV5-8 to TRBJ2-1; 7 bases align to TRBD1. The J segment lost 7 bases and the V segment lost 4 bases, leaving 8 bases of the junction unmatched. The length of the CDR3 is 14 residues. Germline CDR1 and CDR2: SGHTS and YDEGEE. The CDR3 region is CASSGGQTLNEQFF. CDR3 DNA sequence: TGTGCCAGCAGCGGGGGACAGACCCTTAATGAGCAGTTCTTC.

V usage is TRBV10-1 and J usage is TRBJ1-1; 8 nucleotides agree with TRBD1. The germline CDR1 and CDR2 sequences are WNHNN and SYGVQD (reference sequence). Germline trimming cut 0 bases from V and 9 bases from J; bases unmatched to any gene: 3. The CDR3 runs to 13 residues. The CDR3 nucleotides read TGCGCCAGCAGTGAGTCGGGCAGGGGGCAAGCTTTCTTT. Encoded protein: CASSESGRGQAFF.

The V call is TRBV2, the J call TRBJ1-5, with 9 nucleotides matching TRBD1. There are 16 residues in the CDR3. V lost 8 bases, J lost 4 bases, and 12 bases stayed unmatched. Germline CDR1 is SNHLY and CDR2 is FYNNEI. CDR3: CASRPDRDRENQPQHF. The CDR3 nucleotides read TGTGCCAGCCGACCCGACCGGGACAGGGAAAATCAGCCCCAGCATTTT.

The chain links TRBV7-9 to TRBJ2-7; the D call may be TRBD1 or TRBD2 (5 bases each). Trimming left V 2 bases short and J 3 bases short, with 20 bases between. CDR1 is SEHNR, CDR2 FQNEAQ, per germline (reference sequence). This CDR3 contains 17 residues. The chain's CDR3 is CASSLSVGSGTDYEQYF. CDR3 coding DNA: TGTGCCAGCAGCTTAAGTGTTGGGTCCGGGACGGACTACGAGCAGTACTTC.